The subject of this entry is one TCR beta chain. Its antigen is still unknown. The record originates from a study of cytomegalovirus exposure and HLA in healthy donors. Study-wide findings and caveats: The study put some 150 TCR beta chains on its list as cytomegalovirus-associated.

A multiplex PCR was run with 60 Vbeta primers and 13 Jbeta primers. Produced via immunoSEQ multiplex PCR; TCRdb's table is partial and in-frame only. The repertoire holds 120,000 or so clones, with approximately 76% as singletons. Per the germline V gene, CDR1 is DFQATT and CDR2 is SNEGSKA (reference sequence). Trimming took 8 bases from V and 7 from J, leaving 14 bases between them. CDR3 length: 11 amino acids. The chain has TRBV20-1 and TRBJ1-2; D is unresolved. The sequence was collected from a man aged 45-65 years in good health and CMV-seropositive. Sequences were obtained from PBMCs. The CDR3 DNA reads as TGCAGTCACCCGACTGGTGGTGGCTACACCTTC. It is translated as CSHPTGGGYTF.